This TCR beta chain was recorded in a study of blood T cell repertoires in COVID-19. Study details: There were acute and convalescent COVID-19 samples, and they came from the United States, Italy and Spain. In each case, the material was cDNA or gDNA derived from T cells, B-cell-depleted T cells, or PBMCs.

This CDR3 has 13 residues. Trimming cost V 11 bases and J 3 bases; bases outside gene matches: 9. CDR1 is MDHEN and CDR2 is SYDVKM in the germline V gene. Original analysis: Nucleated cell counts were estimated from reference gene primer amplification. Using immunoSEQ multiplex PCR, the repertoire was profiled, and TCRdb retains in-frame clones only, with some absent. V, J and clone size were drawn from that table, and D and trimming were deduced from the DNA. The sample holds hundreds of thousands of clones, roughly 90% seen once. This TCR came from a man aged 35-49 years with acute or convalescent COVID-19. The V and J genes are TRBV28 and TRBJ2-7; 8 bases line up with TRBD2. The sample taken for sequencing was peripheral blood. CDR3 DNA: TGTGCCTCGGGCGGGAGGAACGACTACGAGCAGTACTTC. Amino acids: CASGGRNDYEQYF.